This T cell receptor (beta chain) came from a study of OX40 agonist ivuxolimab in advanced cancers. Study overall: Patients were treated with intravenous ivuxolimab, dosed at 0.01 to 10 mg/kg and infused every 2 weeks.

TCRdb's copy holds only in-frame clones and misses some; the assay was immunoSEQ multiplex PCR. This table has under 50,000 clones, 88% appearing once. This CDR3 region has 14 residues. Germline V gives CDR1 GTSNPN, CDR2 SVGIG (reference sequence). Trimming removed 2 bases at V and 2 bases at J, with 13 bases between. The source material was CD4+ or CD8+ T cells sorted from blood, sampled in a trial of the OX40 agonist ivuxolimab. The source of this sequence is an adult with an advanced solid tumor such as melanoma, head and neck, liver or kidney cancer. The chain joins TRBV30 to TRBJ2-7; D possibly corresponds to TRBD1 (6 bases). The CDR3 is CAWSRTGSTYEQYF. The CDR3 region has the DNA TGTGCCTGGAGTAGAACAGGGTCAACCTACGAGCAGTACTTC.